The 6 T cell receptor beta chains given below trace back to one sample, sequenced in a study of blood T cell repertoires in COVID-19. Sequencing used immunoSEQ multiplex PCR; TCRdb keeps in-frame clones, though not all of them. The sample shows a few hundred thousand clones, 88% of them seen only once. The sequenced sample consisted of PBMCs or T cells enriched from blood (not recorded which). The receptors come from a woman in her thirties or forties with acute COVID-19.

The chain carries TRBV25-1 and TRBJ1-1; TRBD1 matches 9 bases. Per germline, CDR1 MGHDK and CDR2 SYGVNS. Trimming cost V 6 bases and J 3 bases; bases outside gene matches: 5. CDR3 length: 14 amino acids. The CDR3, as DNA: TGTGCCAGCAGCCTGGGACAGGGAGACACTGAAGCTTTCTTT. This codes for CASSLGQGDTEAFF.

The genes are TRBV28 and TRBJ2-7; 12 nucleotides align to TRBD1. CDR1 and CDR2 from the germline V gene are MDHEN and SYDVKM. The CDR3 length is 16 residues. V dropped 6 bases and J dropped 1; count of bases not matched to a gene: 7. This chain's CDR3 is CASRDPGQGASYEQYF. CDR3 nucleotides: TGTGCCAGCAGAGACCCGGGACAGGGGGCATCCTACGAGCAGTACTTC. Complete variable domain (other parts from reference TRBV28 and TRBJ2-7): DVKVTQSSRYLVKRTGEKVFLECVQDMDHENMFWYRQDPGLGLRLIYFSYDVKMKEKGDIPEGYSVSREKKERFSLILESASTNQTSMYLCASRDPGQGASYEQYFGPGTRLTVT.

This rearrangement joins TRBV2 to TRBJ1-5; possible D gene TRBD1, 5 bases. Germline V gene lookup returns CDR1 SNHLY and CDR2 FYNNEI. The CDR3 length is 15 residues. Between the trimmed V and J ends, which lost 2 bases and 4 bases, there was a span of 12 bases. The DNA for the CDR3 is TGTGCCAGCAGTGAAAGGGGCAGAATTAATCAGCCCCAGCATTTT. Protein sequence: CASSERGRINQPQHF.

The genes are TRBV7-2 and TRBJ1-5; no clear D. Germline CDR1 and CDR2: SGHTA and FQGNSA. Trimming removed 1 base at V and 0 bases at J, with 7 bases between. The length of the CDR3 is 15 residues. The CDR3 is CASSLVQHSNQPQHF. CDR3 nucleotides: TGTGCCAGCAGCTTAGTACAGCATAGCAATCAGCCCCAGCATTTT.

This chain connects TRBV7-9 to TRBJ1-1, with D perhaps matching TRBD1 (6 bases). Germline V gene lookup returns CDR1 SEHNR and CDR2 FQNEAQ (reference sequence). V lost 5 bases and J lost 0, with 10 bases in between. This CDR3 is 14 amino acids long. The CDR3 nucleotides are TGTGCCAGCAGCAGGACAGAGGTGAACACTGAAGCTTTCTTT. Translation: CASSRTEVNTEAFF.

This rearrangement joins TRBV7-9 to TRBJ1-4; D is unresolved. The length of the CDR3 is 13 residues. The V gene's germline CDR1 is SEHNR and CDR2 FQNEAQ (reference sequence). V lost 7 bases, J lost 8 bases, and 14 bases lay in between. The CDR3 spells CASKRLTGEKLFF. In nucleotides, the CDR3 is TGTGCCAGCAAGCGCCTCACCGGGGAAAAACTGTTTTTT.